Following are 27 T cell receptor beta chains from one sample sequenced in a study of T-cell memory formation after mild COVID-19. TCRdb re-called the 5' RACE reads with MiXCR, one entry per CDR3 protein. Here the sample spans roughly 310,000 distinct CDR3 sequences, 15% to 20% being singletons. Sequenced input: PBMCs or a T cell subset sorted from them (not recorded which). The receptor source for this set is a young man who had mild COVID-19 (a few samples of this study predate the infection). Cell type and time point are not known.

This clonotype was found a few times. The chain joins TRBV5-1 to TRBJ1-2, with unresolved D. The CDR3 length is 12 residues. Trimming pared 0 bases from V and 5 bases from J, leaving 5 bases between. CDR1 is SGHRS, CDR2 YFSETQ, per germline. CDR3 bases: TGCGCCAGCAGCTTGGAGAGTTATGGCTACACCTTC. Amino acids: CASSLESYGYTF.

V gene TRBV11-2 combines with J gene TRBJ1-2; no reliable D call. V was clipped by 1 base and J by 2 bases, with 11 bases between them. CDR1 SGHAT and CDR2 FQNNGV come from the germline V gene. The length of the CDR3 is 15 residues. CDR3 bases: TGTGCCAGCAGCTTAGGACTCCAGCAGAACTATGGCTACACCTTC. Residues: CASSLGLQQNYGYTF.

This clonotype showed up many times. The CDR3 DNA reads TGCAGCGTTGAGTTGGATGAGTGGGATACGCAGTATTTT. This translates into CSVELDEWDTQYF. The rearrangement uses TRBV29-1 and TRBJ2-3; D gene ambiguous. The CDR3 is 13 amino acids. Germline lookup yields CDR1 SQVTM and CDR2 ANQGSEA. The V end was cut by 3 bases, the J end by 6 bases, with 13 bases between.

This clonotype was picked up a small number of times. The V call is TRBV7-9, the J call TRBJ2-7; no clear D. From germline, CDR1 is SEHNR and CDR2 FQNEAQ (reference sequence). Between the trimmed V and J ends, which lost 4 bases and 3 bases, there was a span of 10 bases. This CDR3 has 13 residues. In DNA, the CDR3 is TGTGCCAGCAGCTCGGGCGGAGTCTACGAGCAGTACGTC. It yields the protein CASSSGGVYEQYV.

This rearrangement joins TRBV20-1 to TRBJ2-2, with D unresolved. The CDR3 runs 14 residues. V shed 0 bases and J shed 10 bases, with 15 bases lying between them. Germline V gives CDR1 DFQATT, CDR2 SNEGSKA (reference sequence). The CDR3: CSARDGLRTSELFF. CDR3 in DNA: TGCAGTGCTAGAGATGGCCTACGGACCTCGGAGCTGTTTTTT.

The chain uses TRBV12-3 or TRBV12-4 and TRBJ1-3, with D maybe TRBD1 (6 bases). V was shortened by 7 bases and J by 0 bases, with 7 bases between the two germline ends. There are 13 residues in the CDR3. The CDR3 DNA follows: TGTGCCAGCAAACAGGGCTCTGGAAACACCATATATTTT. It translates to CASKQGSGNTIYF.

This clonotype has a count of ten or more. This chain joins TRBV5-1 and TRBJ2-1; TRBD1 matches 7 bases. V lost 0 bases to trimming and J lost 5 bases; unmatched junction nucleotides: 8. This CDR3 comprises 16 residues. Germline V gives CDR1 SGHRS, CDR2 YFSETQ. This CDR3 is CASSLVPTGSDNEQFF. CDR3 coding DNA: TGCGCCAGCAGCTTGGTCCCGACAGGGTCCGACAATGAGCAGTTCTTC.

This clonotype showed up many times. The chain carries TRBV5-1 and TRBJ1-2; tentatively, D is TRBD1 (5 bases). CDR3 length: 14 residues. Germline assignment: CDR1 SGHRS and CDR2 YFSETQ. V dropped 4 bases and J dropped 8 bases, with 18 bases sitting between them. As DNA, the CDR3 is TGCGCCAGCAGCCGGGGGATCCGAAGTGGGGGCTACACCTTC. Translation gives CASSRGIRSGGYTF.

The chain has TRBV4-2 and TRBJ2-3; possibly TRBD1 for D (6 bases). The CDR3 runs to 15 residues. Looked up from germline, CDR1 is LGHNA and CDR2 is YNFKEQ. V was shortened by 4 bases and J by 1 base, with 12 bases between the two germline ends. The CDR3 sequence is CASSPQGEGTDTQYF. CDR3 DNA sequence: TGTGCCAGCAGCCCACAGGGCGAGGGCACAGATACGCAGTATTTT.

This clonotype has a handful of counts. The chain is built from TRBV15 and TRBJ1-5; possible D gene TRBD1, 5 bases. There are 17 residues in the CDR3. The V end lost 8 bases, the J end lost 0 bases, and 20 bases lay between the germline ends. Germline V gene sequence: CDR1 LNHNV, CDR2 YYDKDF (reference sequence). CDR3 sequence: CATGALGGDPSNQPQHF. The CDR3 nucleotides read TGTGCCACCGGGGCCTTGGGGGGGGACCCTAGCAATCAGCCCCAGCATTTT.

The chain recombines TRBV7-9 with TRBJ2-5; tentatively, D is TRBD2 (6 bases). The CDR3 consists of 13 residues. From germline, CDR1 is SEHNR and CDR2 FQNEAQ (reference sequence). The ends were cut back, 5 bases at V and 4 bases at J, with 11 bases in the middle. CDR3 protein: CASSAGSGETQYF. The CDR3 DNA sequence: TGTGCCAGCAGCGCGGGAAGTGGAGAGACCCAGTACTTC. Filled out from reference TRBV7-9 and TRBJ2-5, the complete variable domain reads DTGVSQNPRHKITKRGQNVTFRCDPISEHNRLYWYRQTLGQGPEFLTYFQNEAQLEKSRLLSDRFSAERPKGSFSTLEIQRTEQGDSAMYLCASSAGSGETQYFGPGTRLLVL.

This clonotype occurred many times. The chain uses TRBV7-9 and TRBJ2-1; D call uncertain. V was cut by 1 base and J by 0 bases, with 13 bases left in between. The CDR3 contains 17 residues. Germline-derived CDR1 and CDR2 are SEHNR and FQNEAQ (reference sequence). The CDR3: CASSLEAAGSSYNEQFF. For the CDR3, the DNA is TGTGCCAGCAGCTTAGAGGCAGCCGGTAGCTCCTACAATGAGCAGTTCTTC.

This clonotype was seen a few times. The chain is built from TRBV5-1 and TRBJ1-1, with 7 bases lining up with TRBD1. V was pared by 4 bases and J by 1 base, with 7 bases of the junction left unmatched. The CDR3 runs 15 residues. Germline CDR1 and CDR2: SGHRS and YFSETQ. The CDR3 bases are TGCGCCAGCAGCCTCAGGGGACAGCCGAACACTGAAGCTTTCTTT. It specifies CASSLRGQPNTEAFF.

Only a few counts were recorded for this clonotype. V usage is TRBV4-3 and J usage is TRBJ1-2; no reliable D call. With 0 bases removed from V and 3 bases from J, the gap between germline ends came to 11 bases. The CDR3 is 15 amino acids. Germline lookup yields CDR1 LGHNA and CDR2 YSLEER. The CDR3 region is CASSQDPQAYYGYTF. The CDR3 DNA follows: TGCGCCAGCAGCCAAGATCCCCAGGCCTACTATGGCTACACCTTC.

This clonotype has only a few counts. The V and J genes are TRBV5-1 and TRBJ2-2; 7 bases agree with TRBD2. This CDR3 has 13 amino acids. J gave up 3 bases and V 6 bases, and 2 bases lay outside the gene matches. Germline V lookup: CDR1 SGHRS, CDR2 YFSETQ. The CDR3 nucleotides are TGCGCCAGCATGGCGGGGGACACCGGGGAGCTGTTTTTT. Its translation: CASMAGDTGELFF.

The rearrangement uses TRBV2 and TRBJ1-2; D is unclear. This CDR3 is built from 12 residues. Germline lookup yields CDR1 SNHLY and CDR2 FYNNEI. The V end was cut by 8 bases, the J end by 3 bases, with 10 bases between. CDR3 region: CASEGQDYGYTF. DNA for the CDR3: TGTGCCAGCGAGGGCCAAGACTATGGCTACACCTTC.

The J gene is TRBJ1-1, the V gene TRBV13, with D perhaps TRBD1 (5 bases). The CDR3 loop spans 16 amino acids. Germline loops: CDR1 PRHDT, CDR2 FYEKMQ (reference sequence). V lost 0 bases and J 1 base, leaving 12 bases between the germline ends. For the CDR3, the DNA is TGTGCCAGCAGCTTAGGCCTCGGGGGAGGGAACACTGAAGCTTTCTTT. Amino acids: CASSLGLGGGNTEAFF.

This clonotype has a handful of counts. The chain links TRBV7-3 to TRBJ2-1, with D perhaps TRBD2 (6 bases). Trimming took 2 bases from V and 4 from J, leaving 12 bases between them. Germline CDR1 reads SGHTA; CDR2 reads FQGTGA. The CDR3 has 15 amino acids. Here the CDR3 DNA reads TGTGCCAGCAGCTTACTGAGGGGAGGATACAATGAGCAGTTCTTC. Encoded protein: CASSLLRGGYNEQFF.

The V and J genes are TRBV6-4 and TRBJ1-5; possibly TRBD1 for D (5 bases). The CDR3 contains 13 residues. Trimming stripped 0 bases from V and 6 bases from J, with 6 bases between. Germline values: CDR1 MRHNA, CDR2 SNTAGT. CDR3 loop: CASSDSRGQPQHF. CDR3 nucleotide sequence: TGTGCCAGCAGTGACTCGAGGGGTCAGCCCCAGCATTTT.

The chain is built from TRBV11-2 and TRBJ2-5; D possibly corresponds to TRBD1 (5 bases). Germline-derived CDR1 and CDR2 are SGHAT and FQNNGV. V was clipped by 0 bases and J by 2 bases, with 10 bases between them. CDR3 length: 15 amino acids. The CDR3 DNA reads as TGTGCCAGCAGCTTAGATCTCAGGGTTCAAGAGACCCAGTACTTC. Its protein product is CASSLDLRVQETQYF.

This clonotype has more than one count but fewer than ten. The CDR3 reads CASSYGTGLEGYTF. The CDR3 coding sequence is TGTGCCAGCAGTTACGGGACGGGACTTGAGGGCTACACCTTC. The rearrangement uses TRBV6-6 and TRBJ1-2; D is perhaps TRBD1 (5 bases). CDR1 is MNHNY and CDR2 is SVGAGI in the germline V gene (reference sequence). Trimming took 2 bases from V and 8 from J, leaving 15 bases between them. The CDR3 covers 14 residues.

The chain combines TRBV7-2 with TRBJ2-5; D uncertain. Trimming pared 1 base from V and 4 bases from J, leaving 16 bases between. Germline V gives CDR1 SGHTA, CDR2 FQGNSA. The CDR3 is made up of 16 amino acids. This chain's CDR3 is CASSLGQAIGVETQYF. DNA for the CDR3: TGTGCCAGCAGCTTAGGGCAGGCCATCGGTGTAGAGACCCAGTACTTC.

This clonotype was seen more than once but under ten times. The DNA for the CDR3 is TGCGCCAGCAGCTCCATGACAGGGCAGGACAATGAGCAGTTCTTC. Translated: CASSSMTGQDNEQFF. The chain has TRBV5-1 and TRBJ2-1; 7 positions match TRBD1. From germline, CDR1 is SGHRS and CDR2 YFSETQ. The CDR3 is 15 amino acids. The J segment lost 5 bases and the V segment lost 3 bases, leaving 8 bases of the junction unmatched. Full variable domain (outside the CDR3, taken from reference TRBV5-1 and TRBJ2-1): KAGVTQTPRYLIKTRGQQVTLSCSPISGHRSVSWYQQTPGQGLQFLFEYFSETQRNKGNFPGRFSGRQFSNSRSEMNVSTLELGDSALYLCASSSMTGQDNEQFFGPGTRLTVL.

This sequence joins TRBV5-1 and TRBJ2-7, with TRBD2 matching over 15 bases. The CDR3 totals 15 residues. The junction had 2 bases not matched to a gene; V was cut back by 4 bases and J by 3 bases. Germline V gives CDR1 SGHRS, CDR2 YFSETQ. The CDR3 nucleotides read TGCGCCAGCAGCCGGGGACTAGCGGGGGGCTACGAGCAGTACTTC. It yields the protein CASSRGLAGGYEQYF.

This rearrangement joins TRBV6-5 to TRBJ2-2; possibly TRBD2 for D (6 bases). Germline V gene sequence: CDR1 MNHEY, CDR2 SVGAGI. V was cut by 6 bases and J by 6 bases, with 11 bases left in between. CDR3 length equals 13 residues. Here the CDR3 DNA reads TGTGCCAGCAGCGGGACTTTCCCCGGGGAGCTGTTTTTT. Residues: CASSGTFPGELFF.

This clonotype appeared a few times. V gene TRBV7-9 combines with J gene TRBJ2-3; 9 bases line up with TRBD2. The V segment lost 2 bases and the J segment 6 bases; nucleotides outside the gene matches: 9. The CDR3 consists of 16 residues. Germline V gene sequence: CDR1 SEHNR, CDR2 FQNEAQ (reference sequence). CDR3 sequence (DNA): TGTGCCAGCAGCTTACTGGCGGGGGGGAGAATCGATACGCAGTATTTT. As protein: CASSLLAGGRIDTQYF.

This clonotype occurred a few times. The V gene is TRBV7-2, the J gene TRBJ1-2; D unresolved. Germline values: CDR1 SGHTA, CDR2 FQGNSA. This CDR3 comprises 15 residues. The V end lost 5 bases, the J end lost 1 base, and 14 bases lay between the germline ends. CDR3 in DNA: TGTGCCAGCAGCCCCCAGAGCGGCAATAACTATGGCTACACCTTC. Translating gives CASSPQSGNNYGYTF.